The rows below give T cell receptor beta chains drawn from one sample of a study of blood T cell repertoires in COVID-19. Clones were read by immunoSEQ multiplex PCR, and TCRdb kept only the in-frame ones, dropping some. The repertoire consists of more than 250,000 clones, with around 80% occurring once and the leading ten covering about 5%. Sequenced material: PBMCs or T cells enriched from blood (not recorded which). All receptors derive from a man in his forties or fifties who had been exposed to COVID-19. Each CDR3 is given with its conserved first and last residue. Fields, in order: D gene, J gene, V gene, clone size, CDR3 DNA, CDR3 protein. A D gene is named only where the DNA matches it firmly. Clone size, where shown, is once, few, many, or a class for clones that have expanded.

D: TRBD1
J: TRBJ1-5
V: TRBV18
size: NA
DNA: TGTGCCAGCTCACGAGGACAGGGCAATCAGCCCCAGCATTTT
CDR3: CASSRGQGNQPQHF

D: TRBD1
J: TRBJ1-6
V: TRBV9
size: NA
DNA: TGTGCCAGCAGCTGGGGACAGGGAATGGATTCACCCCTCCACTTT
CDR3: CASSWGQGMDSPLHF

D: NA
J: TRBJ1-6
V: TRBV11-3
size: NA
DNA: TGTGCCAGCCGAGACAGATCCAAATCACCCCTCCACTTT
CDR3: CASRDRSKSPLHF

D: NA
J: TRBJ2-7
V: TRBV13
size: once
DNA: TGTGCCAGCAGCTTAGAAGGGACTGCAGACTACGAGCAGTACTTC
CDR3: CASSLEGTADYEQYF

D: NA
J: TRBJ2-2
V: TRBV7-2
size: NA
DNA: TGTGCCAGCGCGACTACCTTTACCGGGGAGCTGTTTTTT
CDR3: CASATTFTGELFF

D: NA
J: TRBJ1-1
V: TRBV27
size: NA
DNA: TGTGCCAGCAGTTTTCCGGGAGCCACTGAAGCTTTCTTT
CDR3: CASSFPGATEAFF

D: NA
J: TRBJ1-3
V: TRBV5-4
size: NA
DNA: TGTGCCAGCAGCTTTCGAACTCGGGGCTCTGGAAACACCATATATTTT
CDR3: CASSFRTRGSGNTIYF

D: NA
J: TRBJ1-1
V: TRBV19
size: NA
DNA: TGTGCCAGTAGGGCCAGGGGTAGGAACACTGAAGCTTTCTTT
CDR3: CASRARGRNTEAFF

D: NA
J: TRBJ2-5
V: TRBV7-8
size: NA
DNA: TGTGCCAGCAGCTTATCAGGGTTAGGAGAGACCCAGTACTTC
CDR3: CASSLSGLGETQYF

D: NA
J: TRBJ2-1
V: TRBV10-2
size: few
DNA: TGCGCCAGCAGCCGGCCTGAGGGTGAGCAGTTCTTC
CDR3: CASSRPEGEQFF

D: NA
J: TRBJ2-5
V: TRBV7-2
size: NA
DNA: TGTGCCAGCAGCTTAGACAGGGTGGTAGAAGAGACCCAGTACTTC
CDR3: CASSLDRVVEETQYF

D: NA
J: TRBJ2-3
V: TRBV5-1
size: NA
DNA: TGCGCCAGCAGCTTGGATAGCGGTCCTAGCACAGATACGCAGTATTTT
CDR3: CASSLDSGPSTDTQYF

D: NA
J: TRBJ1-2
V: TRBV30
size: few
DNA: TGTGCCTGGACGACAGGTTATGGCTACACCTTC
CDR3: CAWTTGYGYTF

D: NA
J: TRBJ1-5
V: TRBV3-1/TRBV3-2
size: NA
DNA: TGTGCCAGCAGCCAGGGGACATTTAGCAATCAGCCCCAGCATTTT
CDR3: CASSQGTFSNQPQHF

D: TRBD1
J: TRBJ1-1
V: TRBV14
size: once
DNA: TGTGCCAGCAGCCAAGATAGGGGGCGGCTCACTGAAGCTTTCTTT
CDR3: CASSQDRGRLTEAFF